This record concerns one T cell receptor (beta chain) sequence. It lacks a known antigen. Within one base of it there is no much larger clone, and no base qualities were kept. This specimen comes from a study of CD8 T cells in Susac syndrome (dated by TCRdb to the late 2010s). Background on the whole study: The study used repertoire sequencing to test whether antigen drove CD8+ T cell activation and differentiation in Susac syndrome. What the research found in general, with its limitations: The number of individuals in the TCR sequencing and HLA analysis was recognized as being relatively small.

High-throughput TCR beta sequencing profiled peripheral blood CD8+ and CD4+ T cells from healthy donors, Susac syndrome patients and multiple sclerosis patients. The healthy donors served as controls matched for age and sex. Bulk CD8+ and CD4+ T cells were purified by magnetic negative isolation, whereas CD8+ TEMRA cells were enriched by FACS. Blood was drawn into EDTA tubes, processed within 24 hours, and PBMCs were isolated by density gradient centrifugation. PBMCs intended for TCR sequencing were cryopreserved in liquid nitrogen and thawed later in a water bath at 37 degrees C. The sorted or isolated CD4+, CD8+ and CD8+ TEMRA cells reached a purity of at least 90%. RNA was extracted using the RNeasy kit, and roughly 0.5 to 1 microgram was reverse transcribed with random hexamers. TCR beta CDR3 regions were amplified with the immunoSEQ multiplex PCR assay covering 54 Vbeta and 13 Jbeta segments. Bias from PCR amplification was corrected by using a synthetic template baseline for primer optimization and for computational correction. The original methods were these. Reads were assigned to V, D and J genes according to IMGT and analyzed in immunoSEQ Analyzer, with only productive sequences retained. Clonality was calculated as one minus the Shannon entropy normalized by log2 of the number of productive unique sequences. For each patient and control, public and private clones were evaluated among the 100 most prevalent clones. Clones were defined as Susac-specific when absent from the healthy and MS cohorts, from about 1,100 published viral clones and from other ImmuneACCESS disease sequences. TCRdb reran the public reads through fastp at Q25 and MiXCR, keeping productive beta chains. Identical CDR3 protein sequences are pooled into one entry, listed with their most common genes and DNA. TCRdb, not the original authors, processed these V and J calls. The table for this sample lists over 100,000 distinct CDR3 sequences; approximately 96% of them were counted only once. More than 0.08% of the sample comes from the top ten.

The material sequenced was CD4+ T cells from PBMCs. The receptor comes from a human donor in good health.

The nucleotide sequence is given as TGTGCCAGCAGCTTAGGAGGGAGGGCGACAACTAATGAAAAACTGTTTTTT. It specifies CASSLGGRATTNEKLFF. Recombination joined TRBV7-2 with TRBJ1-4; the D gene assignment is ambiguous. The V end loses 1 base and the J end loses 0 bases, and a stretch of 12 bases separates them. CDR1 SGHTA and CDR2 FQGNSA are derived from the germline V gene. Including the terminal cysteine and phenylalanine, the CDR3 comprises 17 residues. Only the CDR3 DNA stays, 51 bases, in frame from base 1.